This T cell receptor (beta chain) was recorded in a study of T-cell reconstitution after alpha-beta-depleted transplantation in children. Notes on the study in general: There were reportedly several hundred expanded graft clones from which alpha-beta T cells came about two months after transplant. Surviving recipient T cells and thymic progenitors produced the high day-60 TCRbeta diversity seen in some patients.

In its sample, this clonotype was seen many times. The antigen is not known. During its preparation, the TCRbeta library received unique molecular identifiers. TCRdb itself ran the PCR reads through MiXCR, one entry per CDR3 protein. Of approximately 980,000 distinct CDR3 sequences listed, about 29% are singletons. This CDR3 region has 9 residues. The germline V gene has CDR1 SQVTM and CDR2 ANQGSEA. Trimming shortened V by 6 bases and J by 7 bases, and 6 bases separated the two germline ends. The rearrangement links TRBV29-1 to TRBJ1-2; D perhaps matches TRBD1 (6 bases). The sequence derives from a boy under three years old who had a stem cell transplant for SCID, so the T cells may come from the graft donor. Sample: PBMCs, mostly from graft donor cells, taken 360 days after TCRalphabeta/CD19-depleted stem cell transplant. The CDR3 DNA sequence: TGCAGCGTGGACAGTGGCTACACCTTC. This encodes CSVDSGYTF.